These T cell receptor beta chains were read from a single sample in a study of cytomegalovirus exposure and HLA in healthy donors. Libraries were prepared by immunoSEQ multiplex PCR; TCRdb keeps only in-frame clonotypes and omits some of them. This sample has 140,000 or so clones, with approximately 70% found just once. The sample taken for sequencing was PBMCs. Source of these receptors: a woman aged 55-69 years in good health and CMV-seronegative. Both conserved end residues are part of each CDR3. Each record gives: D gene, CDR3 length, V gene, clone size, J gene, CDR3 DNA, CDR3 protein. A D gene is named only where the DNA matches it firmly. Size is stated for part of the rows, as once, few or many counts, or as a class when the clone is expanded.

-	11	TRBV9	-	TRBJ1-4	TGTGCCAGCAGCACACCGGGACTATTGTTTTTT	CASSTPGLLFF
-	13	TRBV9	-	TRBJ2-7	TGTGCCAGCAGCGTAGAAGACAGCTACGAGCAGTACTTC	CASSVEDSYEQYF
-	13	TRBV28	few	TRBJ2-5	TGTGCCAGCAGGACACATGGCCGAGAGACCCAGTACTTC	CASRTHGRETQYF
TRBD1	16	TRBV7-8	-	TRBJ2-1	TGTGCCAGCAGCTACAATACGGGACAGGGGGTCGATGAGCAGTTCTTC	CASSYNTGQGVDEQFF
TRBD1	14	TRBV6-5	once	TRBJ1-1	TGTGCCAGCAGTTCCTCGGGACAGATAACTGAAGCTTTCTTT	CASSSSGQITEAFF
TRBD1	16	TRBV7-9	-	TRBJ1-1	TGTTCCAGCAGCTTAGCAGGGACAGGACCTAACACTGAAGCTTTCTTT	CSSSLAGTGPNTEAFF
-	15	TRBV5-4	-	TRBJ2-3	TGTGCCAGCAGCTTCAGTTTAGGGGGCACAGATACGCAGTATTTT	CASSFSLGGTDTQYF
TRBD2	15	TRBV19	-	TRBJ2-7	TGTGCCAGTAGTATTCGGGGGGGAACCCTTGATCAGCAGTACTTC	CASSIRGGTLDQQYF
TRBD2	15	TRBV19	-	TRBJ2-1	TGTGCCAGTAGTATAATTAGCGGGGGGGACGGTGAGCAGTTCTTC	CASSIISGGDGEQFF
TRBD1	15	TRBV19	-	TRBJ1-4	TGTGCCAGTAGTACCACCGGGACAGGGGTTGAAAAACTGTTTTTT	CASSTTGTGVEKLFF
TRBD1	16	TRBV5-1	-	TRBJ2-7	TGCGCCAGCAGCTTGGGTTTGGGGACAGGCGATTACGAGCAGTACTTC	CASSLGLGTGDYEQYF
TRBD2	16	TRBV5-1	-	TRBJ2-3	TGCGCCAGCAGCTCCGGGACTAGCGGGCGCACAGATACGCAGTATTTT	CASSSGTSGRTDTQYF
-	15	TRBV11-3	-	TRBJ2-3	TGTGCCAGCAGCCCCGGGGGTGACGAGACAGATACGCAGTATTTT	CASSPGGDETDTQYF
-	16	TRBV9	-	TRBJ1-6	TGTGCCAGCAGCGTAGGACAGGCTCGGATATATGAAACCCTCCACTTT	CASSVGQARIYETLHF
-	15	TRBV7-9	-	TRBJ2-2	TGTGCCAGCAGCCCCCGTTCACCGGGAGACGGGGAGCTGTTTTTT	CASSPRSPGDGELFF
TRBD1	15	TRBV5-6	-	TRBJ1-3	TGTGCCAGCAGCTTTTCCGACAGGGAAGGAAACACCATATATTTT	CASSFSDREGNTIYF
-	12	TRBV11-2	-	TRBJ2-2	TGTGCCAGCAGCTCCCTCACCGGGGAGCTGTTTTTT	CASSSLTGELFF
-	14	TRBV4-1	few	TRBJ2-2	TGCGCCAGCAGCCGGCGGGAGAACACCGGGGAGCTGTTTTTT	CASSRRENTGELFF
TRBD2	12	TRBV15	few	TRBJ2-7	TGTGCCACCAGCACCTGGGGGGGGAGGAAGTACTTC	CATSTWGGRKYF
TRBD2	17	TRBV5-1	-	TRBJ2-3	TGCGCCAGCAGCCCCCTGCGGGCTAGCGGGGCGACAGATACGCAGTATTTT	CASSPLRASGATDTQYF
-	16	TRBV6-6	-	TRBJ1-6	TGTGCCAGCGCCGTGGGGGGAGCTCAAAATAATTCACCCCTCCACTTT	CASAVGGAQNNSPLHF
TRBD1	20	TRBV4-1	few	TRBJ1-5	TGCGCCAGCAGCCAAGGGGACAGGGTATCCCATCACGTGGGCAATCAGCCCCAGCATTTT	CASSQGDRVSHHVGNQPQHF
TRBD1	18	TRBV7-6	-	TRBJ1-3	TGTGCCAGCAGCTCGACCCCTGGACAGGGGCCCCTTGGAAACACCATATATTTT	CASSSTPGQGPLGNTIYF
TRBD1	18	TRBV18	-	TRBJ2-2	TGTGCCAGCTCACCAAGGTCGACAGGGGGCGCCAACACCGGGGAGCTGTTTTTT	CASSPRSTGGANTGELFF
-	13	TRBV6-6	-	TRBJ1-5	TGTGCCAGCAGTCCGAGGGGGTTTCAGCCCCAGCATTTT	CASSPRGFQPQHF
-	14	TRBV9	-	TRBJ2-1	TGTGCCAGCAGCGTAGCGACAGCCGGGTCCCAGCAGTTCTTC	CASSVATAGSQQFF
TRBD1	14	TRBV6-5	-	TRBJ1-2	TGTGCCAGCAGAAATCCGGGACAGGGAGTCGGCTACACCTTC	CASRNPGQGVGYTF
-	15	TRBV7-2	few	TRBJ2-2	TGTGCCAGCAGCCGAGGACAGCTCAACACCGGGGAGCTGTTTTTT	CASSRGQLNTGELFF
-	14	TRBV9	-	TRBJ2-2	TGTGCCAGCAGCGTAGCTACGGACACCGGGGAGCTGTTTTTT	CASSVATDTGELFF
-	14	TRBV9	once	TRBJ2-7	TGTGCCAGCAGCGTAGGAGGGAATCAGTACGAGCAGTACTTC	CASSVGGNQYEQYF
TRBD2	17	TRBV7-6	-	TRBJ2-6	TGTGCCAGCAGCTTACTAGCGGGGGTCTCTGGGGCCAACGTCCTGACTTTC	CASSLLAGVSGANVLTF
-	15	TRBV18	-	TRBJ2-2	TGTGCCAGCTCACCGGACAGCGCGAACACCGGGGAGCTGTTTTTT	CASSPDSANTGELFF
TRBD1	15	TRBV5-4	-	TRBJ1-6	TGTGCCAGCAGCGCCGGGCAGGGGGACTGGACACCCCTCCACTTT	CASSAGQGDWTPLHF
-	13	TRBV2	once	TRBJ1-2	TGTGCCAGCAGCGACGGAGGACGTATGGGCTACCCCTTC	CASSDGGRMGYPF
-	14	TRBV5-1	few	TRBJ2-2	TGCGCCAGCAGCCTGCGGCCCCCCACCGGGGAGCTGTTTTTT	CASSLRPPTGELFF
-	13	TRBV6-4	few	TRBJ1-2	TGTGCCAGCAGTGAATCGGGACTGATGCGGTTGTCCTTC	CASSESGLMRLSF
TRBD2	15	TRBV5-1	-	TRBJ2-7	TGCGCCAGCAGCTTGGGGCTAGCGGGAGATAACGAGCAGTACTTC	CASSLGLAGDNEQYF
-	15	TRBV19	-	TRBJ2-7	TGTGCCAGTAGTCCCCTGACAGGTCCCTCCTACGAGCAGTACTTC	CASSPLTGPSYEQYF
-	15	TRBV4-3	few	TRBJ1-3	TGCGCCAGCAGCCAAGGTGGAGCGCCTGGAAACACCATATATTTT	CASSQGGAPGNTIYF
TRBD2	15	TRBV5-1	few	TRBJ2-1	TGCGCCAGCAGCTTGGCTAGCGGGGGTTTCAATGAGCAGTTCTTC	CASSLASGGFNEQFF